This TCR beta chain was profiled in a study of patients and donors after allogeneic stem cell transplantation. TCRdb redid the calling of the RT-PCR reads with MiXCR, one entry per CDR3 protein. The sample gives approximately 150,000 distinct CDR3 sequences, about 36% of which show up once; about 50% is in the top ten. The CDR3 spans 15 residues. The germline V and J ends were trimmed by 8 bases and 6 bases, with 20 bases remaining between them. Source material: blood, either unsorted or a sorted T cell fraction (not recorded which). This chain joins TRBV12-3 or TRBV12-4 and TRBJ1-5; D remains ambiguous. The sequence came from a human donor who was either an allogeneic HSCT recipient or a stem cell or donor lymphocyte infusion donor (not recorded which). It is not recorded whose cells these are; they may come from a transplant donor. The CDR3 coding sequence is TGTGCCAGCGGCCCCCGAGTGTCCCTTGGTCAGCCCCAGCATTTT. This codes for CASGPRVSLGQPQHF.